One and the same sample provided the 2 T cell receptor beta chains below, sequenced in a study of shared clonotypes between healthy human individuals. The protocol was immunoSEQ multiplex PCR, while the TCRdb copy is restricted to in-frame clones and leaves out a portion. The sample lists more than 200,000 clones, approximately 65% occurring once. Sequencing was performed on memory CD4+ T cells sorted from blood. The subset is: CD45RA-negative fraction. The receptor source for this set is a man aged 30-40 years in good health.

This clone was counted only a few times. V usage is TRBV7-2 and J usage is TRBJ2-1; D gene ambiguous. In germline, CDR1 is SGHTA, CDR2 FQGNSA. CDR3 length equals 16 residues. Trimming took 2 bases from V and 7 from J, leaving 18 bases between them. The CDR3 loop is CASSLNQVLHTNEQFF. The CDR3 DNA reads TGTGCCAGCAGCTTAAACCAGGTCCTCCATACGAATGAGCAGTTCTTC.

The CDR3 sequence is CASSLASGSADTQYF. The DNA for the CDR3 is TGCGCCAGCAGCTTGGCTAGCGGGAGCGCAGATACGCAGTATTTT. This chain joins TRBV5-1 and TRBJ2-3; 10 bases line up with TRBD2. The CDR3 consists of 15 residues. Germline V CDR1 and CDR2: SGHRS, YFSETQ. Trimming took 0 bases from V and 4 from J; bases not matched to a gene: 2. The whole variable domain, filled in from reference TRBV5-1 and TRBJ2-3, reads KAGVTQTPRYLIKTRGQQVTLSCSPISGHRSVSWYQQTPGQGLQFLFEYFSETQRNKGNFPGRFSGRQFSNSRSEMNVSTLELGDSALYLCASSLASGSADTQYFGPGTRLTVL.